This T cell receptor (beta chain) appears in the sequencing data of a study of sequential checkpoint blockade in melanoma. Study details: First-line arms were nivolumab then ipilimumab, or the reverse, randomized 1:1. TCRbeta immunosequencing was performed on DNA from more than 75 pretreatment melanoma tumor samples.

Treatment here: randomized to nivolumab then ipilimumab (arm A) or the reverse (arm B). No patient had prior DNA-damaging chemotherapy. TCRdb's table, derived via immunoSEQ multiplex PCR, lists solely in-frame clones and lacks some. The sample includes approximately 8,800 clones, about 21% of them seen just once. The CDR3 consists of 17 residues. Germline trimming cut 5 bases from V and 0 bases from J; bases unmatched to any gene: 10. The V gene's germline CDR1 is MNHGY and CDR2 SAAAGT. The sample was tumor tissue (inferred from file names), taken from a patient given nivolumab and ipilimumab in sequence. The J gene is TRBJ1-3, the V gene TRBV6-8; TRBD1 aligns across 7 bases. The sequence was obtained from a human donor with melanoma. CDR3 coding DNA: TGTGCCAGCAGTGTCCGGGACAGTGGGTCCTCTGGAAACACCATATATTTT. Translating gives CASSVRDSGSSGNTIYF.